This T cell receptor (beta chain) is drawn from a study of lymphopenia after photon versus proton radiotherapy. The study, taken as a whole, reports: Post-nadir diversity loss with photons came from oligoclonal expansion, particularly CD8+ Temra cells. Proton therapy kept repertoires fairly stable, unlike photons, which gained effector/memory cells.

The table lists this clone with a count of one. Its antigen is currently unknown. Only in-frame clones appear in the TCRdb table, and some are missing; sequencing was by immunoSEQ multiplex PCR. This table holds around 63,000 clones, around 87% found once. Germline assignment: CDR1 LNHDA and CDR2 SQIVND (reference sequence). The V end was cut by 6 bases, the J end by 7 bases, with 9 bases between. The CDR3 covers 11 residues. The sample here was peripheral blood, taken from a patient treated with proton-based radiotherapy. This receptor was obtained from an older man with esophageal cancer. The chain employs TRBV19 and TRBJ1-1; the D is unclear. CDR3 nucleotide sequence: TGTGCCAGTAGGGATTTATATGAAGCTTTCTTT. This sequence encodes CASRDLYEAFF.